The 4 T cell receptor beta chains below come from one sample, sequenced in a study of blood T cell repertoires in COVID-19. Repertoires were generated with immunoSEQ multiplex PCR, while TCRdb's copy carries only in-frame clones and drops some. This sample has about 200,000 clones, with around 86% found just once. Sequenced material: peripheral blood. The receptors here all came from a man between 45 and 60 years old with acute or convalescent COVID-19.

The sample holds a few counts of this clone. CDR3 sequence (DNA): TGTGCCAGTGAGGGGAGGGAACCCGCGAACACCGGGGAGCTGTTTTTT. Protein product: CASEGREPANTGELFF. The V call is TRBV19, the J call TRBJ2-2; 7 nucleotides align to TRBD2. V lost 8 bases to trimming and J lost 0 bases; unmatched junction nucleotides: 9. CDR3 length: 16 residues. Per the germline V gene, CDR1 is LNHDA and CDR2 is SQIVND (reference sequence).

The chain combines TRBV23-1 with TRBJ1-5; D call uncertain. TRBV23-1 is an ORF for which the function is uncertain. V gave up 6 bases and J gave up 0 bases, with 9 bases separating them. CDR3 length equals 14 residues. CDR3 sequence (DNA): TGCGCCAGCAGCCTTAAAAATAGCAATCAGCCCCAGCATTTT. Protein sequence: CASSLKNSNQPQHF.

CDR3: CASSFLPLNTGELFF. The CDR3 region has the DNA TGTGCCAGCAGCTTCCTCCCCCTAAACACCGGGGAGCTGTTTTTT. This rearrangement joins TRBV7-2 to TRBJ2-2; D gene unclear. The CDR3 sequence is 15 residues long. Trimming stripped 3 bases from V and 2 bases from J, with 10 bases between. Per the germline V gene, CDR1 is SGHTA and CDR2 is FQGNSA.

This chain uses TRBV5-1 with TRBJ1-3; no definite D call. V lost 0 bases and J lost 3, with 7 bases in between. The germline V gene has CDR1 SGHRS and CDR2 YFSETQ. This CDR3 has 14 residues. Here the CDR3 reads CASSLASGGNTIYF. CDR3 DNA sequence: TGCGCCAGCAGCTTGGCTAGCGGTGGAAACACCATATATTTT.